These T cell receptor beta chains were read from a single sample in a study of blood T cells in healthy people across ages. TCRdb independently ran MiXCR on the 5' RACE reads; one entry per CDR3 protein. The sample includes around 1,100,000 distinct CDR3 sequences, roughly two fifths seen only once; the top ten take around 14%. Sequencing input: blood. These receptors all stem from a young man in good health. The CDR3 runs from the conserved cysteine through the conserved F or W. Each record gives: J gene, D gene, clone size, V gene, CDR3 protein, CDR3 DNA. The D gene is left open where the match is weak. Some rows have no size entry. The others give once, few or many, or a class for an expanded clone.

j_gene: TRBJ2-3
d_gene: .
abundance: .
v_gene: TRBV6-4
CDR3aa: CASSEAAGNPDTQYF
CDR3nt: TGTGCCAGCAGTGAAGCAGCGGGTAATCCAGATACGCAGTATTTT

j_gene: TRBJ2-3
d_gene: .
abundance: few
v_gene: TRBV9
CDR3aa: CASSGHVRALSTDTQYF
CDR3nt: TGTGCCAGCAGCGGCCACGTCAGGGCCCTTAGCACAGATACGCAGTATTTT

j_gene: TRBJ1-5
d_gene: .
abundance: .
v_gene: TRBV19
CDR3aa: CASSWGQNPNPNQPQHF
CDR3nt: TGTGCCAGTAGTTGGGGTCAGAACCCTAACCCCAATCAGCCCCAGCATTTT

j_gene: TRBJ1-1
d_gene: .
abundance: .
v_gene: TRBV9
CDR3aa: CASSVASQTEAFF
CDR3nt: TGTGCCAGCAGCGTAGCGTCCCAGACTGAAGCTTTCTTT

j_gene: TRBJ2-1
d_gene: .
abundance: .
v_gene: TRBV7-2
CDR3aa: CASSPMGEQDEQFF
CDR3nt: TGTGCCAGCAGTCCTATGGGGGAACAGGATGAGCAGTTCTTC

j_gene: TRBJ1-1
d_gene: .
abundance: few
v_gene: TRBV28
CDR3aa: CASSTRFSSEAFF
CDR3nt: TGTGCCAGCAGTACCCGGTTCAGCAGTGAAGCTTTCTTT

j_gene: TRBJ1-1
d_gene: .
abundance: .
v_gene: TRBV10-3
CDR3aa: CAISGGEASAFF
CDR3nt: TGTGCCATCAGTGGGGGGGAGGCATCGGCTTTCTTT

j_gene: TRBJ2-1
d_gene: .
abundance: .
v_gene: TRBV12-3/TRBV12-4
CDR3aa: CASSLRSGLTYNEQFF
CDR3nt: TGTGCCAGCAGTTTACGCAGTGGACTTACCTACAATGAGCAGTTCTTC

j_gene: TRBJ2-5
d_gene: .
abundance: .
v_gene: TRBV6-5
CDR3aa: CASSYSSRGPQYF
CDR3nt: TGTGCCAGCAGTTACTCATCAAGGGGACCCCAGTACTTC

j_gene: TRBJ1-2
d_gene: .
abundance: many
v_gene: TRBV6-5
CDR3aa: CASSYSKEGGYTF
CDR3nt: TGTGCCAGCAGTTACTCGAAAGAGGGAGGCTACACCTTC

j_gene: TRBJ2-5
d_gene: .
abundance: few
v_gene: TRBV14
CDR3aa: CASSFGRGDVKTQYF
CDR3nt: TGTGCCAGCAGCTTCGGACGGGGAGATGTGAAGACCCAGTACTTC

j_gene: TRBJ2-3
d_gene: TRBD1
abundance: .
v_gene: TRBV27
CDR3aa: CASSLWDSAIDTQYF
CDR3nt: TGTGCCAGCAGTTTGTGGGACAGTGCTATTGATACGCAGTATTTT

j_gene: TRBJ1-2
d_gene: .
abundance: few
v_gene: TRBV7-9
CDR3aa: CASSVDANYGYTF
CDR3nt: TGTGCCAGCAGCGTCGACGCTAACTATGGCTACACCTTC

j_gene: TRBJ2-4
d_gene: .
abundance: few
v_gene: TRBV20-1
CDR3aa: CSAITLGPILAKNIQYF
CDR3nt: TGCAGTGCTATTACCTTAGGGCCCATCCTAGCCAAAAACATTCAGTACTTC